The 2 T cell receptor beta chains reported below all come from one sample, sequenced in a study of T-cell reconstitution after alpha-beta-depleted transplantation in children. TCRbeta library preparation incorporated unique molecular identifiers. In TCRdb, the PCR reads were re-called with MiXCR into one record per CDR3 protein. This sample has about 980,000 distinct CDR3 sequences; about 29% occur once, and the top ten carry 25% to 35%. This specimen was PBMCs, mostly from graft donor cells, taken 360 days after TCRalphabeta/CD19-depleted stem cell transplant. The receptors here all came from a boy under two years old who had a stem cell transplant for SCID, so the T cells may come from the graft donor.

This rearrangement joins TRBV10-3 to TRBJ1-2; maybe TRBD1 (5 bases). Trimming took off 4 bases at V and 5 bases at J, with 11 bases between the two ends. CDR1 ENHRY and CDR2 SYGVKD come from the germline V gene. The CDR3 runs to 13 residues. CDR3: CAISGLGVYGYTF. In DNA, the CDR3 is TGTGCCATCAGTGGACTGGGGGTTTATGGCTACACCTTC.

The CDR3 nucleotides are TGTGCCAGCAGTATGGACAGGGGAACTGAAAAACTGTTTTTT. Protein sequence: CASSMDRGTEKLFF. The chain combines TRBV12-3 or TRBV12-4 with TRBJ1-4, with 9 nucleotides matching TRBD1. There are 14 residues in the CDR3. Trimming at V came to 5 bases and at J to 7 bases, leaving 5 bases not matched to a gene.